This TCR beta chain was sequenced during a study of cytomegalovirus exposure and HLA in healthy donors (dated by TCRdb to the late 2010s). At the level of the whole study: An earlier analysis of a few hundred of the donors reported about 280 Gb of sequence data and 95 million to 130 million unique TCR beta sequences obtained from some 170 million T cells. About 310 gigabases of sequencing data and 70 million to 100 million unique TCR sequences were included in an early release covering around 600 HLA-typed donors. The genetic ancestry cluster associated with self-reported Caucasian donors included over 80% of the roughly 360 genotyped donors. The aim of the study was to test whether cataloging public T cell receptors could identify signatures of past pathogen exposure. The study profiled the T cell repertoires of about 640 subjects by immunosequencing and related them to cytomegalovirus serostatus. A separate validation cohort of roughly 130 different subjects was used in addition to the roughly 620-subject first cohort. High-throughput TCR immunosequencing, statistical association of individual TCRs with disease status, and machine learning were combined to predict cytomegalovirus infection status. In a later analysis, previously published TCR beta repertoires from 500 to 750 donors were re-analyzed and high-resolution HLA genotyping was added so that TCR occurrence patterns could be studied. Rather than drawing on any new phenotypic data, the later analysis identified candidate immune exposures from TCR beta sequences and the way those sequences occurred across donors. An earlier analysis of fewer than 700 of the donors applied high-throughput TCR beta sequencing to assess whether each TCR beta V gene segment acted as functional or pseudogenic. Donor age, sex, ethnicity and CMV serostatus were compiled together with the repertoire data. A later genetic analysis used genome-wide SNP genotypes for about 65% of the 666 donors, treating that subset as a discovery cohort. Every discovery cohort repertoire had been produced on one sequencing platform. HLA typing included class I and class II loci at four-digit resolution. The number of typed donors differed by locus: about 620-640 for A, B, C, DRB1 and DQB1; 522 for DQA1; 606 for DPA1; and around 490 for DPB1. Five DR-DQ haplotypes were handled as single units for association and clustering because linkage in the cohort was strong. Across around 400 genotyped donors of the cohort, an average of approximately 240,000 unique TCR beta nucleotide sequences per donor were sequenced, and 15% to 20% of those sequences were non-productive.

About this clone: Its antigen remains unidentified. Base qualities are not provided; no much larger clone lies one nucleotide away.

Library construction relied on the immunoSEQ multiplex PCR assay. For the multiplex PCR, a mixture combining 60 forward primers for TCR Vbeta segments and 13 reverse primers for TCR Jbeta segments was used. A multiplex PCR assay on genomic DNA amplified the CDR3 region of rearranged TCR beta genes. The Illumina HiSeq System was used to sequence the amplified TCR beta libraries as 87-base-pair reads. On the study's bioinformatics: In a later analysis, some 80 million unique TCR beta chains were counted across the roughly 670 repertoires, and roughly 11 million of these chains were shared by at least two donors. Raw reads were error-corrected and collapsed into unique sequences by a nearest-neighbor algorithm in which closely related sequences were merged to remove PCR and sequencing errors. CDR3 sequences were aligned to IMGT reference sequences to assign V, D and J gene segments. For a sequence to be retained, a match of at least six nucleotides to both a V gene segment and a J gene segment was required. Rearrangements were classified as productive when the CDR3 lacked stop codons and remained in frame with V and J, and all other rearrangements were classified as non-productive. CDR3 was defined by IMGT convention, running from the second conserved V-encoded cysteine to the conserved J-encoded phenylalanine. In an earlier analysis of around 640 of the donors, sequences lacking an unambiguous match to a single V gene segment were excluded. In an earlier analysis of some 590 of the donors, V segments were called functional above 56.7% productive rearrangements and were called segregating when the between-donor standard deviation exceeded 5%. A statistical classification framework was built for diagnosing cytomegalovirus status from the catalog of TCR beta chain sequences. V and J gene assignment, in a later analysis, came from comparing TCR nucleotide sequences with IMGT/GENE-DB human TR gene sequences. Using the TCRdist pipeline, a later analysis assigned CDR3 sequences along with most-parsimonious VDJ recombination scenarios. In a later analysis, every TCR beta chain was defined by the combination of its CDR3 amino acid sequence and its V-gene family, and reads without a unique V-gene family were dropped. To address suspected cross-contamination and a sequencing artifact, a later analysis removed some 620 highly shared, low-generation-probability nucleotide sequences. For each public chain, a later analysis derived a clonal expansion index from normalized ranks of inferred template counts within each repertoire. In a later analysis, generation probabilities were computed with a VDJ recombination model fitted to out-of-frame rearrangements, and the resulting probabilities were checked against IGoR. Hypergeometric tests were used in a later analysis to score TCR-TCR, TCR-HLA and TCR-CMV co-occurrence, with a repertoire-size bias correction applied to the TCR pairs. False discovery rates were estimated in a later analysis by permuting HLA or CMV assignments 20 times. A later analysis grouped co-occurring TCRs with DBSCAN, adding TCRdist sequence similarity when clustering within HLA-allele-positive subsets. Repertoires with fewer than 30,000 or more than 120,000 public chains, plus five repertoires with anomalous nucleotide sharing, were excluded from co-occurrence clustering. Sourced from immuneACCESS, this table was stored by TCRdb with only in-frame sequences that have V and J called. A share of the clones is absent; for the studies checked, an unresolved V gene accounts for under half, and the remainder has no known explanation. V and J calls and clone size are given by that table; D and trimming were obtained from the DNA. The sample profile shows more than 95,000 clones; about 72% of them were found once. The ten largest clones take up 4.9% of the sample.

The full study reports these points: A total of 150 or so TCR beta chains were listed by the study as associated with cytomegalovirus. When HLA alleles, especially DR and DQ, strongly co-occurred, attributing TCR associations to individual alleles was difficult. Correlated functional status among segregating V segments might reflect linkage disequilibrium, but an unknown experimental factor could not be ruled out. In vitro tests confirmed that a few of the cytomegalovirus-associated TCR beta chains recognize cytomegalovirus antigens. An earlier analysis of some 590 of the donors showed that most TCR beta V segments appeared in productive rearrangements either about 87% or about 30% of the time, which broadly matched IMGT annotations. For the cohort, immune exposure information was limited to CMV serostatus. Because HLA typing was missing for some donors at each locus, association tests included only the typed subset. In this cohort, only TCR beta chains were sequenced, and detectable features were limited by the absence of alpha or paired-chain data. While some public TCRs were present in many individuals, most TCR sequences turned up only very rarely across donors. Some IMGT-functional V segments, including TRBV6-2 and TRBV6-3, could not be told apart with the 87-base-pair reads, so those segments were excluded. In a later analysis, some 18,000 TCR beta sequences were associated with specific HLA alleles at a false discovery rate of 0.05. In a later genetic analysis, fewer N-insertions in productive TCRs were reported among donors in an Asian-associated ancestry cluster than the approximately 630-donor mean. A further reported finding was that TCR beta sequences accurately predicted the HLA-A and HLA-B alleles for most subjects in the first cohort. Compared with equally common non-associated chains, HLA-associated TCR beta chains in a later analysis were more clonally expanded and had lower generation probabilities. According to a later analysis, parvovirus B19, influenza, CMV and Epstein-Barr virus appeared linked to several top co-occurrence clusters. Cytomegalovirus status was reported to be diagnosed by the classifier with high specificity and sensitivity in both the original and validation cohorts. V-gene and J-gene trimming of TCR beta chains was associated with a missense DCLRE1C variant in a later genetic analysis, and the association was replicated in an independent cohort. The authors suggested that the approach could potentially be extended to other disease states and immunological phenotypes. Because counts were too low, roughly 18 rarely observed V segments, including chromosome 9 orphons, were left out of the earlier analysis of a few hundred of the donors. Presence/absence analyses assumed roughly uniform sequencing depth across donors, an assumption that may not hold. Most CMV-associated TCR beta chains appeared to be HLA-restricted in a later analysis, and the HLA associations seemed to be driven largely by CMV exposure. According to a later analysis, TCR association rates differed among HLA loci, with DRB1 alleles showing the most associated TCRs and HLA-C alleles showing the fewest. The sequencing pipeline was judged likely to have produced a cluster of highly shared sequence variants as a technical artifact.

The cohort was made up of about 610 healthy bone marrow donors. At the time of sampling, every cohort member was nominally healthy, though immune exposures that went unrecorded were likely present. The donor tested CMV seropositive and was one of the 289 seropositive cohort members. Every donor gave a peripheral blood sample, and the peripheral blood mononuclear cells from that sample were used for TCR beta sequencing. Genomic DNA was extracted from the blood cell samples with the Qiagen DNeasy Blood Extraction Kit. Reading from cysteine to phenylalanine, the CDR3 counts 14 amino acids. The CDR3 DNA has 42 bases and is translated from base 1. The germline V end is reduced by 3 bases and the J end by 7 bases; junction bases left unmatched: 8. CDR1 and CDR2 (SNHLY, FYNNEI) derive from the germline V gene.

Sequences were obtained from PBMCs. The receptor was isolated from a man in his fifties or sixties in good health and CMV-seropositive. This sequence uses TRBV2 and TRBJ2-5, and TRBD2 matches 7 of the central bases. In nucleotide form, the sequence is TGTGCCAGCAGTGAGGGGGGGGGAGGGAGGACCCAGTACTTC. Translated, this gives CASSEGGGGRTQYF. Full variable domain (CDR3 extended with the reference TRBV2 and TRBJ2-5 proteins): EPEVTQTPSHQVTQMGQEVILRCVPISNHLYFYWYRQILGQKVEFLVSFYNNEISEKSEIFDDQFSVERPDGSNFTLKIRSTKLEDSAMYFCASSEGGGGRTQYFGPGTRLLVL.